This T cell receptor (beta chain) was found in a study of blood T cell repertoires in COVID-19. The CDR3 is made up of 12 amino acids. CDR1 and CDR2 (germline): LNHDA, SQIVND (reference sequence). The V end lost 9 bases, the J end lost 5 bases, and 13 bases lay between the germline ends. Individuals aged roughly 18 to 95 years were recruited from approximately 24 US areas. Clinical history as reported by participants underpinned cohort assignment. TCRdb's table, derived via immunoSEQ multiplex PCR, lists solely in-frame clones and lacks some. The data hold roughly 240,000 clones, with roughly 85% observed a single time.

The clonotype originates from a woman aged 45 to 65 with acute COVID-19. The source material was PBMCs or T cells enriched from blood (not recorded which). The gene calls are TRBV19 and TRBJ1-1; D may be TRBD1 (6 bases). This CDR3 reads CASRQEPTEAFF. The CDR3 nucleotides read TGTGCCAGCAGACAGGAACCGACTGAAGCTTTCTTT.